Below, 32 T cell receptor beta chains from the same sample are listed, as sequenced in a study of neurological immune-mediated disorders. TCRdb re-derived calls from the 5' RACE reads in MiXCR, one entry per CDR3 protein. Among tens of thousands of distinct CDR3 sequences listed, around 2.5% were seen once. The sequencing sample was made of PBMCs. These receptors were collected from a man aged 45-65 years with multiple sclerosis.

Many counts were recorded for this clonotype. This chain joins TRBV12-3 or TRBV12-4 and TRBJ1-2; D might be TRBD1 (6 bases). The CDR3 contains 14 residues. The V gene lost 7 bases and the J gene lost 8 bases, with 20 bases spanning the gap. CDR3 in amino acids: CASTTGLGASGYTF. In nucleotides, the CDR3 is TGTGCCAGCACCACCGGTTTGGGGGCCTCGGGCTACACCTTC.

There are many counts of this clonotype. The chain has TRBV12-3 or TRBV12-4 and TRBJ2-2; weak D call: TRBD2 (5 bases). The CDR3 runs to 13 residues. Trimming took off 2 bases at V and 6 bases at J, with 7 bases between the two ends. CDR3 DNA sequence: TGTGCCAGCAGTTTACTGAGGGCCGGGGAGCTGTTTTTT. It yields the protein CASSLLRAGELFF.

This clonotype came up many times. This chain uses TRBV5-1 with TRBJ2-1; 8 nucleotides agree with TRBD1. The germline gives CDR1 SGHRS, CDR2 YFSETQ. The CDR3 covers 15 residues. V lost 5 bases and J lost 4; bases outside the gene matches: 8. Here the CDR3 reads CASSSLQGAYNEQFF. DNA of the CDR3: TGCGCCAGCAGTTCCCTGCAGGGGGCGTACAATGAGCAGTTCTTC.

This clonotype has a count of ten or more. V and J are TRBV12-3 or TRBV12-4 and TRBJ1-2, with a possible D match to TRBD1 (6 bases). Trimming left V 6 bases short and J 8 bases short, with 13 bases between. There are 12 residues in the CDR3. CDR3 protein: CASSRQAGGYTF. CDR3 bases: TGTGCCAGCAGCCGACAGGCCGGGGGCTACACCTTC.

Ten or more counts support this clonotype. V gene TRBV12-3 or TRBV12-4 combines with J gene TRBJ2-3, with a tentative D call TRBD2 (6 bases). CDR3 length: 14 amino acids. V shed 6 bases and J shed 1 base, with 11 bases lying between them. The CDR3 region is CASSPGGGTDTQYF. The CDR3 DNA follows: TGTGCCAGCAGCCCTGGCGGGGGCACAGATACGCAGTATTTT.

This clonotype was detected many times. This rearrangement joins TRBV20-1 to TRBJ1-1; D may be TRBD1 (6 bases). Germline V gene sequence: CDR1 DFQATT, CDR2 SNEGSKA (reference sequence). CDR3 length equals 14 residues. V was trimmed by 6 bases and J by 1 base, leaving 15 bases between them. The CDR3 here is CSASRGGRNTEAFF. The DNA for the CDR3 is TGCAGTGCGAGCAGGGGCGGTCGGAACACTGAAGCTTTCTTT.

This clonotype has ten or more counts. The chain combines TRBV27 with TRBJ1-6; D gene unclear. This CDR3 comprises 13 residues. CDR1 MNHEY and CDR2 SMNVEV come from the germline V gene (reference sequence). Trimming shortened V by 5 bases and J by 7 bases, and 9 bases separated the two germline ends. The CDR3 nucleotides read TGTGCCAGCAGTGATGTACGGAATTCACCCCTCCACTTT. Amino acids: CASSDVRNSPLHF.

This clonotype was detected ten times or more. This chain uses TRBV7-9 with TRBJ2-7, with no clear D. The CDR3 sequence is 14 residues long. Germline V gene sequence: CDR1 SEHNR, CDR2 FQNEAQ (reference sequence). V shed 1 base and J shed 5 bases, with 12 bases lying between them. CDR3 DNA: TGTGCCAGCAGCTTAGACGAGAGAGGCAACGAGCAGTACTTC. Encoded protein: CASSLDERGNEQYF.

As for this clonotype: A junction boundary mismatches the germline segment, possibly from a read error. V and J are TRBV10-3 and TRBJ2-3, with D unresolved. Germline values: CDR1 ENHRY, CDR2 SYGVKD. This CDR3 contains 14 residues. In nucleotides, the CDR3 is TGCGCCATCAGAGAGCCCAAGAACACAGATACGCAGTATTTT. It codes for CAIREPKNTDTQYF.

In this sample, this clonotype turned up many times. The CDR3 loop is CAISESGETQYF. As DNA, the CDR3 is TGTGCCATCAGTGAGTCGGGGGAGACCCAGTACTTC. The chain uses TRBV10-3 and TRBJ2-5, with D hard to call. The CDR3 loop spans 12 amino acids. The V end lost 0 bases, the J end lost 5 bases, and 4 bases lay between the germline ends. The V gene's germline CDR1 is ENHRY and CDR2 SYGVKD.

This clonotype was recorded at least ten times. V gene TRBV4-1 combines with J gene TRBJ1-2; the D is unclear. This CDR3 contains 13 residues. V was cut by 3 bases and J by 3 bases, with 8 bases left in between. Germline V gene data show CDR1 as MGHRA and CDR2 as YSYEKL. CDR3 nucleotide sequence: TGCGCCAGCAGCCATGGACCTGACTATGGCTACACCTTC. Translation: CASSHGPDYGYTF.

This clonotype was counted at least ten times. The chain joins TRBV5-1 to TRBJ1-1, with unresolved D. Trimming cost V 3 bases and J 6 bases, with 15 bases left between them. CDR3 length equals 14 residues. Germline-derived CDR1 and CDR2 are SGHRS and YFSETQ. The CDR3 coding sequence is TGCGCCAGCAGCTCCCAGACACCCAACGCTGAAGCTTTCTTT. This gives the protein CASSSQTPNAEAFF.

This clonotype was detected ten times or more. This rearrangement joins TRBV5-1 to TRBJ2-2; a weak D match, TRBD2 (5 bases). This CDR3 has 15 residues. Germline V CDR1 and CDR2: SGHRS, YFSETQ. Trimming left V 4 bases short and J 4 bases short, with 14 bases between. The CDR3 coding sequence is TGCGCCAGCAGCCGCAATGAGGCGGGCACCGGGGAGCTGTTTTTT. Its translation is CASSRNEAGTGELFF.

There are many counts of this clonotype. The chain has TRBV15 and TRBJ2-7; D perhaps matches TRBD1 (6 bases). The CDR3 has 14 amino acids. V gave up 0 bases and J gave up 5 bases, with 11 bases separating them. CDR1 is LNHNV and CDR2 is YYDKDF in the germline V gene (reference sequence). The CDR3 DNA is TGTGCCACCAGCAGAGAACAGGGAACTGACGAGCAGTACTTC. It codes for CATSREQGTDEQYF.

This clonotype has at least ten counts. This chain links TRBV27 with TRBJ2-6, with D maybe TRBD1 (6 bases). This CDR3 contains 17 residues. Between the trimmed V and J ends, which lost 5 bases and 0 bases, there was a span of 14 bases. Germline CDR1 MNHEY, CDR2 SMNVEV (reference sequence). This CDR3 is CASSPLDSNSGANVLTF. CDR3 DNA sequence: TGTGCCAGCAGTCCATTGGACAGCAACTCTGGGGCCAACGTCCTGACTTTC.

The chain is built from TRBV20-1 and TRBJ2-3; D is possibly TRBD2 (5 bases). Per the germline V gene, CDR1 is DFQATT and CDR2 is SNEGSKA (reference sequence). The CDR3 covers 11 residues. The V end was cut by 0 bases, the J end by 7 bases, with 5 bases between. CDR3 region: CSARDGNTQYF. The DNA for the CDR3 is TGCAGTGCTAGAGACGGGAATACGCAGTATTTT.

This clonotype was observed many times. The J gene is TRBJ2-7, the V gene TRBV4-1; D remains ambiguous. This CDR3 spans 15 amino acids. V shed 1 base and J shed 0 bases, with 10 bases lying between them. From germline, CDR1 is MGHRA and CDR2 YSYEKL. As DNA, the CDR3 is TGCGCCAGCAGCCAAGGAGTAGCCGTCTCCTACGAGCAGTACTTC. Translating gives CASSQGVAVSYEQYF.

The table lists this clonotype with many counts. An end of the junction differs from the germline gene, which may be a read error. The chain couples TRBV2 to TRBJ1-5; D is uncertain. The CDR3 totals 15 residues. Germline loops: CDR1 SNHLY, CDR2 FYNNEI. CDR3 in DNA: TGTGCCAGCAGTGGGGCAGCAACGAAGAATCAGCCCCAGAATTTT. It translates to CASSGAATKNQPQNF.

This clonotype was detected ten times or more. The chain is built from TRBV5-5 and TRBJ1-2, with 7 bases that match TRBD1. V lost 0 bases and J lost 6; bases outside the gene matches: 5. Germline CDR1 reads SGHKS; CDR2 reads YYEKEE (reference sequence). This CDR3 has 14 residues. The CDR3 DNA reads as TGTGCCAGCAGCTTGGAAGGGGGCGGCCATGGCTACACCTTC. Its protein product is CASSLEGGGHGYTF.

This clonotype was seen ten or more times. V gene TRBV12-3 or TRBV12-4 combines with J gene TRBJ1-5, with TRBD1 identical over 7 bases. The CDR3 is 15 residues long. Losses at the gene ends were 5 bases for V and 1 base for J; bases not matched to a gene: 5. CDR3 DNA: TGTGCCAGCAGTCCCGGGACAGTAAGCAATCAGCCCCAGCATTTT. Its protein product is CASSPGTVSNQPQHF.

This clonotype was counted ten times or more. The rearrangement links TRBV5-4 to TRBJ2-1; D may correspond to TRBD1 or TRBD2 (5 bases each). The V end lost 4 bases, the J end lost 2 bases, and 16 bases lay between the germline ends. The CDR3 has 16 residues. Germline values: CDR1 SGHNT, CDR2 YYREEE (reference sequence). The CDR3 sequence: CASSRTGDGAYNEQFF. The CDR3 nucleotides read TGTGCCAGCAGCCGAACCGGGGACGGGGCCTACAATGAGCAGTTCTTC.

This clonotype has at least ten counts. The chain links TRBV7-2 to TRBJ1-5, with D perhaps TRBD1 (5 bases). Germline CDR1 SGHTA, CDR2 FQGNSA. The CDR3 loop spans 14 amino acids. Trimming pared 5 bases from V and 2 bases from J, leaving 10 bases between. CDR3 protein: CASSPDSGNQPQHF. Written as DNA, the CDR3 is TGTGCCAGCAGCCCAGACAGTGGCAATCAGCCCCAGCATTTT.

This clonotype was observed at least ten times. The genes are TRBV28 and TRBJ2-1; TRBD2 might be the D (6 bases). Germline CDR1 reads MDHEN; CDR2 reads SYDVKM. V lost 9 bases and J lost 2, with 17 bases in between. CDR3 size: 15 residues. The DNA for the CDR3 is TGTGCCAGTCTCTTAAGGAGGGGAACCTACAATGAGCAGTTCTTC. Amino acids: CASLLRRGTYNEQFF.

At least ten counts were recorded for this clonotype. V and J are TRBV20-1 and TRBJ1-1; D gene uncertain. Between the trimmed V and J ends, which lost 5 bases and 3 bases, there was a span of 10 bases. Per germline, CDR1 DFQATT and CDR2 SNEGSKA (reference sequence). This CDR3 spans 12 amino acids. CDR3 DNA: TGCAGTGCTCCGTCTGGGGACACTGAAGCTTTCTTT. This translates into CSAPSGDTEAFF.

This clonotype was seen repeatedly, ten times or more. V usage is TRBV27 and J usage is TRBJ2-5; 11 bases are shared with TRBD2. Per the germline V gene, CDR1 is MNHEY and CDR2 is SMNVEV (reference sequence). V gave up 0 bases and J gave up 7 bases; unmatched junction bases: 4. The CDR3 contains 15 residues. CDR3 sequence (DNA): TGTGCCAGCAGTTTATCGTCCACTAGCGGGGGGACCCAGTACTTC. Translating it yields CASSLSSTSGGTQYF.

This clonotype was recorded at least ten times. V is TRBV5-5 and J is TRBJ2-3; weak D call: TRBD2 (6 bases). Germline CDR1 reads SGHKS; CDR2 reads YYEKEE (reference sequence). This CDR3 has 16 amino acids. V shed 0 bases and J shed 3 bases, with 14 bases lying between them. The DNA for the CDR3 is TGTGCCAGCAGCTTGGATGTTTCGGGGGTGACAGATACGCAGTATTTT. Translated, it gives CASSLDVSGVTDTQYF. Variable domain in full (rest from reference TRBV5-5 and TRBJ2-3): DAGVTQSPTHLIKTRGQQVTLRCSPISGHKSVSWYQQVLGQGPQFIFQYYEKEERGRGNFPDRFSARQFPNYSSELNVNALLLGDSALYLCASSLDVSGVTDTQYFGPGTRLTVL.

This clonotype was counted ten times or more. The chain employs TRBV6-5 and TRBJ2-7; 7 bases fit TRBD2. Trimming at V came to 0 bases and at J to 7 bases, leaving 12 bases not matched to a gene. The V gene's germline CDR1 is MNHEY and CDR2 SVGAGI. The CDR3 is 16 residues long. As DNA, the CDR3 is TGTGCCAGCAGTTACTCCGGGAGTGGGGGGGTCCGGGAGCAGTACTTC. It yields the protein CASSYSGSGGVREQYF.

This clonotype appeared many times. The chain carries TRBV12-3 or TRBV12-4 and TRBJ1-2; D is undetermined. The CDR3 totals 13 residues. Trimming cost V 3 bases and J 7 bases, with 12 bases left between them. The CDR3 protein is CASSFLQVGGYTF. The DNA for the CDR3 is TGTGCCAGCAGTTTCCTCCAAGTAGGTGGCTACACCTTC.

This clonotype was picked up many times. The chain combines TRBV5-1 with TRBJ2-2; D gene unclear. The CDR3 length is 15 residues. Germline values: CDR1 SGHRS, CDR2 YFSETQ. V was clipped by 4 bases and J by 6 bases, with 16 bases between them. CDR3 amino acids: CASSRDNAFSGELFF. The CDR3 nucleotides read TGCGCCAGCAGCAGGGATAATGCGTTTTCCGGGGAGCTGTTTTTT.

This clonotype was observed at least ten times. The chain recombines TRBV5-5 with TRBJ2-5; possibly TRBD2 for D (5 bases). This CDR3 region has 13 residues. V lost 0 bases and J lost 7, with 10 bases in between. Germline CDR1 and CDR2: SGHKS and YYEKEE (reference sequence). CDR3 amino acids: CASSLASLGTQYF. The CDR3 region has the DNA TGTGCCAGCAGCTTGGCTAGCTTGGGGACCCAGTACTTC.

This clonotype was observed at least ten times. V is TRBV20-1 and J is TRBJ2-1; maybe TRBD1 (6 bases). The CDR3 runs to 13 residues. Germline CDR1 is DFQATT and CDR2 is SNEGSKA (reference sequence). CDR3 in DNA: TGCAGCCAAACAGGGAGCTCCTACAATGAGCAGTTCTTC. Residues: CSQTGSSYNEQFF.

The chain uses TRBV6-5 and TRBJ2-7; D ambiguous. CDR3 length equals 11 residues. The germline V gene encodes CDR1 MNHEY and CDR2 SVGAGI. V was pared by 5 bases and J by 6 bases, with 8 bases between. The CDR3 DNA follows: TGTGCCAGCAGTCTGGGTGGCGAGCAGTACTTC. Its protein product is CASSLGGEQYF.